These 16 T cell receptor beta chains were sequenced from one sample in a study of shared clonotypes between healthy human individuals. Profiling relied on immunoSEQ multiplex PCR, and the TCRdb table lists in-frame clones only, not all of them. In the table there are about 2,500,000 clones, more than 90% of which are singletons. The sample was naive CD4+ T cells sorted from blood. The subset was: CD45RA+ positively selected. Receptors originate from a man in his late teens or twenties in good health.

The V and J genes are TRBV7-9 and TRBJ2-5; D call uncertain. The germline V gene has CDR1 SEHNR and CDR2 FQNEAQ (reference sequence). This CDR3 contains 15 residues. V lost 4 bases, J lost 0 bases, and 12 bases lay in between. The CDR3 DNA follows: TGTGCCAGCAGCTCCCAAACAGCATACCAAGAGACCCAGTACTTC. Translating gives CASSSQTAYQETQYF.

This chain uses TRBV5-1 with TRBJ2-5; tentatively, D is TRBD2 (5 bases). The CDR3 spans 15 residues. Trimming left V 3 bases short and J 9 bases short, with 21 bases between. The germline CDR1 and CDR2 sequences are SGHRS and YFSETQ. The CDR3 DNA is TGCGCCAGCAGCTCCTGGACTGACTCCGAGGTTCCCCAGTACTTC. Translating it yields CASSSWTDSEVPQYF. Together with reference TRBV5-1 and TRBJ2-5, the CDR3 gives the full variable domain: KAGVTQTPRYLIKTRGQQVTLSCSPISGHRSVSWYQQTPGQGLQFLFEYFSETQRNKGNFPGRFSGRQFSNSRSEMNVSTLELGDSALYLCASSSWTDSEVPQYFGPGTRLLVL.

The chain employs TRBV7-9 and TRBJ1-3, with 8 bases matching TRBD1. Germline V gene sequence: CDR1 SEHNR, CDR2 FQNEAQ (reference sequence). V lost 5 bases and J lost 4; bases outside the gene matches: 7. The CDR3 has 15 amino acids. CDR3 loop: CASSLATGVGNTIYF. The CDR3 DNA reads as TGTGCCAGCAGCCTTGCGACAGGGGTCGGAAACACCATATATTTT.

The chain carries TRBV2 and TRBJ2-3; D remains unclear. Trimming took 6 bases from V and 3 from J, leaving 4 bases between them. The CDR3 covers 11 residues. The germline V gene has CDR1 SNHLY and CDR2 FYNNEI. CDR3 amino acids: CASRKTDTQYF. The CDR3, as DNA: TGTGCCAGCAGAAAAACAGATACGCAGTATTTT. Complete variable domain (other parts from reference TRBV2 and TRBJ2-3): EPEVTQTPSHQVTQMGQEVILRCVPISNHLYFYWYRQILGQKVEFLVSFYNNEISEKSEIFDDQFSVERPDGSNFTLKIRSTKLEDSAMYFCASRKTDTQYFGPGTRLTVL.

The chain is built from TRBV30 and TRBJ1-2; D unclear. Germline assignment: CDR1 GTSNPN and CDR2 SVGIG (reference sequence). The CDR3 has 13 residues. V was pared by 0 bases and J by 4 bases, with 9 bases between. DNA of the CDR3: TGTGCCTGGAGTGTATCAGGCCTCTATGGCTACACCTTC. This gives the protein CAWSVSGLYGYTF.

This chain uses TRBV4-1 with TRBJ2-5; a possible D gene is TRBD2 (6 bases). The CDR3 spans 17 residues. CDR1 is MGHRA, CDR2 YSYEKL, per germline. Trimming took 0 bases from V and 2 from J, leaving 16 bases between them. This chain's CDR3 is CASSQEGLNRRQETQYF. The DNA of the CDR3 is TGCGCCAGCAGCCAAGAAGGACTAAACAGGAGACAAGAGACCCAGTACTTC.

V is TRBV7-2 and J is TRBJ2-3; the D gene is possibly TRBD1 (6 bases). The V gene lost 1 base and the J gene lost 4 bases, with 12 bases spanning the gap. CDR1 is SGHTA, CDR2 FQGNSA, per germline. This CDR3 has 15 residues. This chain's CDR3 is CASSLGGGPADTQYF. The CDR3, as DNA: TGTGCCAGCAGCTTAGGTGGGGGCCCGGCAGATACGCAGTATTTT. The complete variable domain, with remaining parts taken from reference TRBV7-2 and TRBJ2-3, reads GAGVSQSPSNKVTEKGKDVELRCDPISGHTALYWYRQSLGQGLEFLIYFQGNSAPDKSGLPSDRFSAERTGGSVSTLTIQRTQQEDSAVYLCASSLGGGPADTQYFGPGTRLTVL.

The chain is built from TRBV5-4 and TRBJ1-2; D not resolved. This CDR3 region has 14 residues. Trimming pared 4 bases from V and 2 bases from J, leaving 12 bases between. Per germline, CDR1 SGHNT and CDR2 YYREEE (reference sequence). The CDR3 here is CASSPPGYNYGYTF. CDR3 nucleotides: TGTGCCAGCAGCCCCCCCGGGTACAACTATGGCTACACCTTC.

The chain carries TRBV7-2 and TRBJ2-2; D may be TRBD1 (5 bases). Germline CDR1 is SGHTA and CDR2 is FQGNSA. The ends were cut back, 4 bases at V and 0 bases at J, with 9 bases in the middle. This CDR3 contains 15 residues. In DNA form, the CDR3 reads TGTGCCAGCAGCTCCAGGGATGCGAACACCGGGGAGCTGTTTTTT. Amino acid sequence: CASSSRDANTGELFF.

V is TRBV15 and J is TRBJ2-7; 8 bases line up with TRBD2. Trimming at V came to 3 bases and at J to 7 bases, leaving 8 bases not matched to a gene. Germline V gene sequence: CDR1 LNHNV, CDR2 YYDKDF (reference sequence). This CDR3 is built from 14 residues. The CDR3 region is CATSSPGGAIEQYF. CDR3 bases: TGTGCCACCAGCAGCCCCGGGGGGGCGATTGAGCAGTACTTC.

The CDR3 nucleotides are TGTGCCAGCAGCTTGACAGGGTTAGGCTCACCCCTCCACTTT. Translating gives CASSLTGLGSPLHF. J is TRBJ1-6 and V is TRBV5-6; tentatively, D is TRBD1 (6 bases). The CDR3 runs 14 residues. The germline gives CDR1 SGHDT, CDR2 YYEEEE. Between the trimmed V and J ends, which lost 1 base and 10 bases, there was a span of 12 bases.

The chain is built from TRBV2 and TRBJ1-1; D is perhaps TRBD1 (5 bases). V was shortened by 6 bases and J by 5 bases, with 13 bases between the two germline ends. The CDR3 runs 13 residues. Germline V gene data show CDR1 as SNHLY and CDR2 as FYNNEI. CDR3 nucleotides: TGTGCCAGCAGACCCCAGGGAGGAACTGAAGCTTTCTTT. Amino acid sequence: CASRPQGGTEAFF.

The chain has TRBV2 and TRBJ1-5, with unresolved D. Germline assignment: CDR1 SNHLY and CDR2 FYNNEI. V lost 6 bases and J lost 4, with 10 bases in between. This CDR3 spans 13 amino acids. CDR3 amino acids: CASRRYINQPQHF. CDR3 nucleotide sequence: TGTGCCAGCAGGAGATATATTAATCAGCCCCAGCATTTT.

This chain uses TRBV7-9 with TRBJ1-1; D unclear. Trimming took 3 bases from V and 7 from J, leaving 15 bases between them. Germline CDR1 is SEHNR and CDR2 is FQNEAQ (reference sequence). There are 14 residues in the CDR3. In DNA form, the CDR3 reads TGTGCCAGCAGCTTCTCATCGTCATCAGTTGAAGCTTTCTTT. It codes for CASSFSSSSVEAFF.

The rearrangement uses TRBV6-6 and TRBJ2-3; 9 nucleotides line up with TRBD1. Germline V gene data show CDR1 as MNHNY and CDR2 as SVGAGI (reference sequence). The CDR3 is 15 residues long. The junction had 5 bases not matched to a gene; V was cut back by 0 bases and J by 7 bases. CDR3 nucleotides: TGTGCCAGCAGTTACTCCGACAGGGGGACAAATACGCAGTATTTT. Amino acids: CASSYSDRGTNTQYF.

The J gene is TRBJ1-2, the V gene TRBV5-4; D is ambiguous. CDR1 is SGHNT and CDR2 is YYREEE in the germline V gene (reference sequence). The CDR3 consists of 15 residues. Trimming shortened V by 3 bases and J by 6 bases, and 18 bases separated the two germline ends. The CDR3, as DNA: TGTGCCAGCAGCTCTAAGTCCAATTCGAGGAATGGCTACACCTTC. This encodes CASSSKSNSRNGYTF.